The next 12 T cell receptor beta chains were all read from a single sample in a study of regulatory T cells in long-lasting Graves disease. Time point in this sample: newly diagnosed GD, antithyroid drugs for less than 3 months. From PBMCs, RNA was extracted and then used to make the TCR library. iRepertoire HTBI primers and Arm-PCR of CDR3 regions built TCR beta libraries. One entry per CDR3 protein results from TCRdb running MiXCR on the multiplex PCR reads. Of some 400,000 distinct CDR3 sequences in the sample, more than 12% were seen once. Separately, the same data were catalogued under a study of T cells in Graves' hyperthyroidism and ophthalmopathy.

Sequenced here: peripheral blood mononuclear cells (PBMCs), sampled at new diagnosis, from a patient treated with antithyroid drugs. These TCRs come from a woman aged 25-40 years with Graves disease.

Only one count was recorded for this clonotype. A single base separates this from a much larger clone, so it may be a read error. V usage is TRBV7-9 and J usage is TRBJ2-5; TRBD2 might be the D (5 bases). In germline, CDR1 is SEHNR, CDR2 FQNEAQ (reference sequence). Trimming took 10 bases from V and 7 from J, leaving 16 bases between them. This CDR3 contains 12 residues. CDR3: CATSGFEGTQYF. The CDR3 coding sequence is TGTGCCACGTCAGGTTTTGAGGGGACCCAGTACTTC.

This clonotype has a count of ten or more. This sequence joins TRBV12-3 or TRBV12-4 and TRBJ2-1; a weak D match, TRBD2 (6 bases). V gave up 5 bases and J gave up 3 bases, with 14 bases separating them. The CDR3 extends over 15 amino acids. In nucleotides, the CDR3 is TGTGCCAGCAGTCTCCGAGCGGGCAACTACAATGAGCAGTTCTTC. Translated, it gives CASSLRAGNYNEQFF.

This clonotype came up a few times. The gene calls are TRBV6-1 and TRBJ2-5, with D hard to call. V was clipped by 5 bases and J by 4 bases, with 14 bases between them. Germline V gene sequence: CDR1 MNHNS, CDR2 SASEGT. CDR3 length: 14 amino acids. The CDR3 coding sequence is TGTGCCAGCAGTTTACGGCTAGATGGAGAGACCCAGTACTTC. This gives the protein CASSLRLDGETQYF.

In its sample, this clonotype was seen many times. The J gene is TRBJ2-3, the V gene TRBV5-1; 8 bases map to TRBD1. V lost 0 bases and J lost 6; bases outside the gene matches: 3. Germline V lookup: CDR1 SGHRS, CDR2 YFSETQ. CDR3 length: 14 residues. The CDR3 nucleotides are TGCGCCAGCAGCTTGGGACAGGGGTTTGATACGCAGTATTTT. Protein sequence: CASSLGQGFDTQYF.

This clonotype has only a few counts. Since no conserved phenylalanine or tryptophan closes the CDR3, a read error is the likely cause. The limits of the CDR3 on the DNA are not certain, so only TCRdb's listed CDR3 is given. The rearrangement uses TRBV5-6 and TRBJ2-1. The CDR3 adds up to 12 amino acids, both ends counted. Germline CDR1 is SGHDT and CDR2 is YYEEEE. The CDR3 here is CASSLAPTLGVV.

The gene calls are TRBV20-1 and TRBJ2-1, with a tentative D call TRBD1 (6 bases). This CDR3 is 14 amino acids long. Germline assignment: CDR1 DFQATT and CDR2 SNEGSKA (reference sequence). Trimming shortened V by 7 bases and J by 0 bases, and 13 bases separated the two germline ends. Here the CDR3 reads CSVRGGPSYNEQFF. CDR3 sequence (DNA): TGCAGTGTCCGAGGGGGACCCTCCTACAATGAGCAGTTCTTC.

This clonotype was observed many times. The chain is built from TRBV11-2 and TRBJ1-4; D is undetermined. Trimming took off 1 base at V and 10 bases at J, with 16 bases between the two ends. CDR1 is SGHAT, CDR2 FQNNGV, per germline. The CDR3 is made up of 15 amino acids. The CDR3 DNA reads TGTGCCAGCAGCTTAGTCCGGCAACATAAGGGAAAACTGTTTTTT. Translation gives CASSLVRQHKGKLFF.

The CDR3 DNA sequence: TGTGCCAGCAGCGTAGATATACAGGGTGGATCCAAAAACATTCAGTACTTC. This codes for CASSVDIQGGSKNIQYF. The J gene is TRBJ2-4, the V gene TRBV9; D perhaps matches TRBD1 (6 bases). Trimming removed 0 bases at V and 2 bases at J, with 15 bases between. The length of the CDR3 is 17 residues. CDR1 and CDR2 from the germline V gene are SGDLS and YYNGEE.

In this sample, this clonotype turned up a few times. The chain couples TRBV27 to TRBJ1-1; 8 nucleotides align to TRBD1. The V segment lost 5 bases and the J segment 12 bases; nucleotides outside the gene matches: 8. Germline CDR1 reads MNHEY; CDR2 reads SMNVEV (reference sequence). The CDR3 runs to 12 residues. The CDR3 protein is CASSRAGGASFF. CDR3 in DNA: TGTGCCAGCAGTCGGGCAGGGGGCGCTTCTTTCTTT.

At least ten counts were recorded for this clonotype. The V gene is TRBV30, the J gene TRBJ1-6; TRBD1 matches 9 bases. The CDR3 is 16 amino acids. The germline gives CDR1 GTSNPN, CDR2 SVGIG (reference sequence). Trimming at V came to 4 bases and at J to 0 bases, leaving 4 bases not matched to a gene. The CDR3 is CAWIGQGSSYNSPLHF. CDR3 DNA: TGTGCCTGGATAGGACAGGGGAGCTCCTATAATTCACCCCTCCACTTT.

At least ten counts were recorded for this clonotype. The J gene is TRBJ1-4, the V gene TRBV7-8; maybe TRBD1 (5 bases). Germline V gene data show CDR1 as SGHVS and CDR2 as FQNEAQ. The V end was cut by 5 bases, the J end by 2 bases, with 15 bases between. The CDR3 is made up of 16 amino acids. CDR3 nucleotide sequence: TGTGCCAGCAGCCCCCGCTACAGGACTACTAATGAAAAACTGTTTTTT. This gives the protein CASSPRYRTTNEKLFF.

Many counts were recorded for this clonotype. This chain links TRBV2 with TRBJ2-3, with unresolved D. The length of the CDR3 is 14 residues. Germline V gene lookup returns CDR1 SNHLY and CDR2 FYNNEI. With 4 bases removed from V and 2 bases from J, the gap between germline ends came to 10 bases. CDR3 in DNA: TGTGCCAGCAGTGGAGGCGGATACACAGATACGCAGTATTTT. Encoded protein: CASSGGGYTDTQYF. Looking up the rest from reference TRBV2 and TRBJ2-3 gives the full variable domain: EPEVTQTPSHQVTQMGQEVILRCVPISNHLYFYWYRQILGQKVEFLVSFYNNEISEKSEIFDDQFSVERPDGSNFTLKIRSTKLEDSAMYFCASSGGGYTDTQYFGPGTRLTVL.